One and the same sample provided the 5 T cell receptor beta chains below, sequenced in a study of blood T cell repertoires in COVID-19 (dated by TCRdb to 2020 to 2022). The library was made by the immunoSEQ multiplex PCR assay. TCRdb limited this immuneACCESS table to in-frame rearrangements with V and J called. A share of clones is missing; checked studies link under half to unresolved V genes, and the rest is unexplained. Here the sample has about 270,000 clones; roughly nine tenths occur a single time. In total, the top ten clones hold more than 10% of the sample. The source material was peripheral blood. Receptors originate from a woman aged 25 to 45 with COVID-19, enrolled during active disease.

The rearrangement links TRBV5-8 to TRBJ1-6; 7 nucleotides align to TRBD1. V shed 7 bases and J 3 bases; nucleotides not matched to a gene: 1. Germline-derived CDR1 and CDR2 are SGHTS and YDEGEE. The CDR3 is 13 amino acids. CDR3 DNA sequence: TGTGCCAGCTACAGGGGCTATAATTCACCCCTCCACTTT. Residues: CASYRGYNSPLHF.

The chain combines TRBV28 with TRBJ2-1; 13 nucleotides align to TRBD2. Germline-derived CDR1 and CDR2 are MDHEN and SYDVKM. The junction had 0 bases not matched to a gene; V was cut back by 5 bases and J by 2 bases. The CDR3 length is 15 residues. The CDR3 is CASSGLAGAYNEQFF. CDR3 nucleotide sequence: TGTGCCAGCAGTGGACTAGCGGGGGCCTACAATGAGCAGTTCTTC.

The V and J genes are TRBV27 and TRBJ1-2; D gene unclear. Germline values: CDR1 MNHEY, CDR2 SMNVEV (reference sequence). Trimming stripped 4 bases from V and 3 bases from J, with 18 bases between. CDR3 length equals 16 residues. CDR3 bases: TGTGCCAGCAGTTCACACTCAGGAGGGATTGACTATGGCTACACCTTC. Translated: CASSSHSGGIDYGYTF.

This chain joins TRBV6-5 and TRBJ2-3, with a tentative D call TRBD2 (5 bases). In germline, CDR1 is MNHEY, CDR2 SVGAGI. The V end lost 1 base, the J end lost 5 bases, and 10 bases lay between the germline ends. This CDR3 has 14 residues. The CDR3 DNA follows: TGTGCCAGCAGTTACTTCCTAGCAGGAGATACGCAGTATTTT. Translation gives CASSYFLAGDTQYF.

The chain is built from TRBV5-1 and TRBJ1-2; 12 bases are a match to TRBD1. The CDR3 sequence is 16 residues long. Germline V CDR1 and CDR2: SGHRS, YFSETQ. V was pared by 3 bases and J by 6 bases, with 9 bases of the junction left unmatched. DNA of the CDR3: TGCGCCAGCAGCTCGAACTCCGGGACAGGGGGCGATGGCTACACCTTC. Encoded protein: CASSSNSGTGGDGYTF.